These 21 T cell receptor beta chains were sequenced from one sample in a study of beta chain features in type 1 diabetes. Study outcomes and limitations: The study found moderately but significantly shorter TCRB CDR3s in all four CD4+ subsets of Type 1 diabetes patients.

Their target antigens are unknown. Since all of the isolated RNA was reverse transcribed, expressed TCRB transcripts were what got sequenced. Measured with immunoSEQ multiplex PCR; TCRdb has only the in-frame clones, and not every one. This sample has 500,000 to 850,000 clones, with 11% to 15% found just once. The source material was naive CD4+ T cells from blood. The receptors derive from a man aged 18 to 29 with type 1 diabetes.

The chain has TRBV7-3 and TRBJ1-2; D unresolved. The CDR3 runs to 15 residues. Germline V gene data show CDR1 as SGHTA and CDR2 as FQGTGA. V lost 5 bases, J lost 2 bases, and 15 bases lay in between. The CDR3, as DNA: TGTGCCAGCAGCCTCTCGCCAGATACCAACTATGGCTACACCTTC. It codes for CASSLSPDTNYGYTF.

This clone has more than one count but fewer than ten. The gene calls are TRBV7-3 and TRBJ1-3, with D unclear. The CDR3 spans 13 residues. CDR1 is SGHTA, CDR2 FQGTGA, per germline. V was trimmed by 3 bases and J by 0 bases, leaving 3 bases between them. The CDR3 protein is CASSLDSGNTIYF. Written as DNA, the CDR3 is TGTGCCAGCAGCTTGGACTCTGGAAACACCATATATTTT.

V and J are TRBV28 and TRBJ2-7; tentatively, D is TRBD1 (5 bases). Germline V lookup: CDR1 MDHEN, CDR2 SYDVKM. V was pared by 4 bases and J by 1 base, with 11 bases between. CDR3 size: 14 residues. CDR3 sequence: CASSYAGFSYEQYF. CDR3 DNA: TGTGCCAGCAGTTATGCAGGGTTTTCCTACGAGCAGTACTTC.

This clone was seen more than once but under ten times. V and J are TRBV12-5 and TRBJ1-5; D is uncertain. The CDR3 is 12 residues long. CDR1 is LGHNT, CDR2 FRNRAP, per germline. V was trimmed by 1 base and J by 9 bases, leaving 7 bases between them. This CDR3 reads CASGLEMGPQHF. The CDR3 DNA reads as TGTGCTAGTGGTTTGGAGATGGGGCCCCAGCATTTT.

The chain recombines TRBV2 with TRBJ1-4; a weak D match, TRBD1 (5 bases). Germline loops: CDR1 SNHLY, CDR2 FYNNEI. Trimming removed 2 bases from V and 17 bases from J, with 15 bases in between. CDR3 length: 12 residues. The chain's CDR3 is CASSERTRDLFF. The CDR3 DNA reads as TGTGCCAGCAGTGAAAGAACAAGGGACCTATTTTTT.

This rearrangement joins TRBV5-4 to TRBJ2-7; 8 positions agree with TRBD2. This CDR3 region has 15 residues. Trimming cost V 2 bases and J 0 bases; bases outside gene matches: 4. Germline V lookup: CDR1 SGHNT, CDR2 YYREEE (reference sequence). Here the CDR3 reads CASSFRAGASYEQYF. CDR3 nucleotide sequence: TGTGCCAGCAGCTTTAGAGCGGGAGCCTCCTACGAGCAGTACTTC.

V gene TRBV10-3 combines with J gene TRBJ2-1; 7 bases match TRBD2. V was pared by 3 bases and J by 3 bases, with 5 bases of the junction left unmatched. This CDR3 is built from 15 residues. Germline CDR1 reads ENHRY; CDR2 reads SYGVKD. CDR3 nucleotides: TGTGCCATCAGTGACAGAGCGGGGTTCTACAATGAGCAGTTCTTC. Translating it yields CAISDRAGFYNEQFF.

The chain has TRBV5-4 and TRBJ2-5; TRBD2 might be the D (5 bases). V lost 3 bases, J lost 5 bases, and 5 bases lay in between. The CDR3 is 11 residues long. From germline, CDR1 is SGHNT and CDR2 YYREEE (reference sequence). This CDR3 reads CASSSGETQYF. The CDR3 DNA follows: TGTGCCAGCAGCTCGGGGGAGACCCAGTACTTC.

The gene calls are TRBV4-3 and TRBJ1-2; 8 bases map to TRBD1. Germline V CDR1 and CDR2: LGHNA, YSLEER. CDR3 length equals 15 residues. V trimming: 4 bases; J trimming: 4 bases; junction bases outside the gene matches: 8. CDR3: CASSRSSQGAYGYTF. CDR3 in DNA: TGCGCCAGCAGCCGCAGTAGTCAGGGGGCCTATGGCTACACCTTC.

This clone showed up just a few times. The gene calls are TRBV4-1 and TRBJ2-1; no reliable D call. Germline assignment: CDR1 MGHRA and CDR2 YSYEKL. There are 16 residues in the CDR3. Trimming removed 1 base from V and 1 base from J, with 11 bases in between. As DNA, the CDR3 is TGCGCCAGCAGCCAAGCAACAGTACTGTCCTACAATGAGCAGTTCTTC. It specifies CASSQATVLSYNEQFF.

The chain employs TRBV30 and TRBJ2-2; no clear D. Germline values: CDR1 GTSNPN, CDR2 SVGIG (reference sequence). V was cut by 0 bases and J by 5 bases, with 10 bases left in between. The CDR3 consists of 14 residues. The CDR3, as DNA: TGTGCCTGGAGTGTACCCTGGGAAACCGGGGAGCTGTTTTTT. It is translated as CAWSVPWETGELFF.

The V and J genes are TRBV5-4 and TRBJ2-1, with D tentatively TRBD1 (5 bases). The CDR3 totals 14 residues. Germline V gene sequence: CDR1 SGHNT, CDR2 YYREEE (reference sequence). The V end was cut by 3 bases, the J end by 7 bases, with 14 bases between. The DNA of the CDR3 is TGTGCCAGCAGCTATGGGATTCCAGGGAATGAGCAGTTCTTC. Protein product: CASSYGIPGNEQFF. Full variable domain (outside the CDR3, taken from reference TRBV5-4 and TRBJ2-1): ETGVTQSPTHLIKTRGQQVTLRCSSQSGHNTVSWYQQALGQGPQFIFQYYREEENGRGNFPPRFSGLQFPNYSSELNVNALELDDSALYLCASSYGIPGNEQFFGPGTRLTVL.

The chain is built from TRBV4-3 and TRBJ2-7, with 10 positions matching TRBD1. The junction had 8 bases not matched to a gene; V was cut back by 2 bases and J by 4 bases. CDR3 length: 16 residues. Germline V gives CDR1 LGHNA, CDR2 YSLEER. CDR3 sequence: CASSQSPGQGIYEQYF. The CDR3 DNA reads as TGCGCCAGCAGCCAATCTCCGGGACAGGGGATTTACGAGCAGTACTTC.

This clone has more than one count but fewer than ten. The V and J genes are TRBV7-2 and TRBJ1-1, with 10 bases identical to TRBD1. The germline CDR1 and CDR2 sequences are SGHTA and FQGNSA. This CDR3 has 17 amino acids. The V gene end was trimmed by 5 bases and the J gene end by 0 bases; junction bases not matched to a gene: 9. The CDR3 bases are TGTGCCAGCAGCCCGCCTAGGACAGGGGGAATGAACACTGAAGCTTTCTTT. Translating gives CASSPPRTGGMNTEAFF. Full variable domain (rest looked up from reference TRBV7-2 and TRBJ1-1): GAGVSQSPSNKVTEKGKDVELRCDPISGHTALYWYRQSLGQGLEFLIYFQGNSAPDKSGLPSDRFSAERTGGSVSTLTIQRTQQEDSAVYLCASSPPRTGGMNTEAFFGQGTRLTVV.

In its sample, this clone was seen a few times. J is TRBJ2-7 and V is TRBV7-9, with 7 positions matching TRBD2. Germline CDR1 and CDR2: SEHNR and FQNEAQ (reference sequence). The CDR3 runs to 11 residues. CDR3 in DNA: TGTGCGGTATCGGGGGGCTACGAGCAGTACTTC. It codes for CAVSGGYEQYF.

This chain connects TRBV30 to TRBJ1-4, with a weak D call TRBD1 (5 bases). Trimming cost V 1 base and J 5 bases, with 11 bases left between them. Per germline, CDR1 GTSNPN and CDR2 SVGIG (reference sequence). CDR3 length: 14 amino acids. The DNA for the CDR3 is TGTGCCTGGAGTGCCCCGGGGGGGAATGAAAAACTGTTTTTT. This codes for CAWSAPGGNEKLFF. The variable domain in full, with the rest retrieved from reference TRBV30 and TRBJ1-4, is SQTIHQWPATLVQPVGSPLSLECTVEGTSNPNLYWYRQAAGRGLQLLFYSVGIGQISSEVPQNLSASRPQDRQFILSSKKLLLSDSGFYLCAWSAPGGNEKLFFGSGTQLSVL.

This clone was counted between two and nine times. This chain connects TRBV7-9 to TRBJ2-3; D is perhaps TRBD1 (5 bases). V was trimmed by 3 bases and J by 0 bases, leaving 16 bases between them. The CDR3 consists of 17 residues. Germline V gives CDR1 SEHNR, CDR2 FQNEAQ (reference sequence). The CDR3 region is CASSLPRGALSTDTQYF. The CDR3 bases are TGTGCCAGCAGCTTGCCGCGTGGGGCGCTTAGCACAGATACGCAGTATTTT.

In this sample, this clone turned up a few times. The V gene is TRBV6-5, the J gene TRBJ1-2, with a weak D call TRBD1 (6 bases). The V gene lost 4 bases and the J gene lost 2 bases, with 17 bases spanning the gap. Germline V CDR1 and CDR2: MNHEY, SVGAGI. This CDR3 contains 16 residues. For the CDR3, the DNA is TGTGCCAGCAGTTCCCCGGGGGCGGGGAGCAACTATGGCTACACCTTC. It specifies CASSSPGAGSNYGYTF.

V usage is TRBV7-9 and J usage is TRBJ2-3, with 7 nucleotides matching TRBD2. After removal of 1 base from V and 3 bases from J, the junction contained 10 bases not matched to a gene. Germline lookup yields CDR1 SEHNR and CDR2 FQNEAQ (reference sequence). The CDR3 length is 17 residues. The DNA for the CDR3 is TGTGCCAGCAGCTTAGTGTACGGCGGGAGTATGACAGATACGCAGTATTTT. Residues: CASSLVYGGSMTDTQYF.

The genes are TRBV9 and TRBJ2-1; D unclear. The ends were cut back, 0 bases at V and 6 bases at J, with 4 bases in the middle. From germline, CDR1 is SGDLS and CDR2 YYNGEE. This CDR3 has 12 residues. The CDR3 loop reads CASSVALNEQFF. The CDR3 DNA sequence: TGTGCCAGCAGCGTAGCCCTCAATGAGCAGTTCTTC.

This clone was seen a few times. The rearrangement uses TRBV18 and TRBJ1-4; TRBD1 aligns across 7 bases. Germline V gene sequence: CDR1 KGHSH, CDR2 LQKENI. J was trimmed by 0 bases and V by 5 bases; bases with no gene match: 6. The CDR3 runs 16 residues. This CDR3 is CASSSQGGTTNEKLFF. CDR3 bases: TGTGCCAGCTCATCGCAGGGGGGCACAACTAATGAAAAACTGTTTTTT.